The 4 T cell receptor beta chains given below trace back to one sample, sequenced in a study of cytomegalovirus exposure and HLA in healthy donors. 60 Vbeta and 13 Jbeta primers were used in PCR. Method: immunoSEQ multiplex PCR; TCRdb's copy keeps in-frame clones and lacks some. The data show 60,000 to 75,000 clones, 85% to 90% seen once. What was sequenced was PBMCs. Source of these receptors: a woman in her twenties or thirties in good health and CMV-seropositive.

The gene calls are TRBV7-2 and TRBJ2-3, with D possibly TRBD1 on 5 matching bases. Trimming stripped 5 bases from V and 0 bases from J, with 15 bases between. Germline lookup yields CDR1 SGHTA and CDR2 FQGNSA. CDR3 size: 16 residues. CDR3 in DNA: TGTGCCAGCAGCGCCGCCGGTGGGGCTAGCACAGATACGCAGTATTTT. This codes for CASSAAGGASTDTQYF.

The chain is built from TRBV7-2 and TRBJ1-2; 7 bases are shared with TRBD1. This CDR3 has 14 residues. Looked up from germline, CDR1 is SGHTA and CDR2 is FQGNSA. The V and J ends lost 5 bases and 1 base, in that order; junction bases with no gene match: 4. As DNA, the CDR3 is TGTGCCAGCAGCGGGACAGCCAATAACTATGGCTACACCTTC. Its protein is CASSGTANNYGYTF.

The chain carries TRBV7-9 and TRBJ2-7; 9 bases are a match to TRBD2. The CDR3 runs to 17 residues. The V and J ends lost 1 base and 5 bases, in that order; junction bases with no gene match: 12. Germline V gene lookup returns CDR1 SEHNR and CDR2 FQNEAQ (reference sequence). The CDR3 DNA is TGTGCCAGCAGCTTAGAGGGCGGGAGGGCCCGACTCCACGAGCAGTACTTC. As protein: CASSLEGGRARLHEQYF.

This rearrangement joins TRBV5-1 to TRBJ2-3; D remains ambiguous. Germline loops: CDR1 SGHRS, CDR2 YFSETQ. V was trimmed by 7 bases and J by 3 bases, leaving 15 bases between them. The CDR3 has 14 amino acids. The CDR3 sequence is CASGSRIETDTQYF. DNA for the CDR3: TGCGCCAGCGGGTCGAGGATCGAAACAGATACGCAGTATTTT.